This entry describes one T cell receptor beta chain. This record comes from a study of blood T cell repertoires in COVID-19. Study as a whole: Italy, Spain and the United States were the sources of the convalescent and acute COVID-19 samples. The cDNA or gDNA used as material had been derived from T cells, B-cell-depleted T cells, or PBMCs.

Original methodology: From reference gene primer amplification, estimates of nucleated cell counts were derived. The data were produced by immunoSEQ multiplex PCR, yet TCRdb's version contains in-frame clones alone and is incomplete. That table is the source of V, J and clone size, and D and trimming were worked out from the DNA. The data show 100,000 or so clones, about 91% seen once. The specimen was peripheral blood. The sequence was obtained from a man in his fifties or sixties with acute or convalescent COVID-19.

The CDR3 sequence is CASSSQGTYEQYF. The CDR3 DNA follows: TGTGCCAGCAGTTCACAGGGAACCTACGAGCAGTACTTC. The chain combines TRBV25-1 with TRBJ2-7; tentative D call: TRBD1 (6 bases). The CDR3 is 13 residues long. Trimming pared 5 bases from V and 2 bases from J, leaving 10 bases between. Germline CDR1 MGHDK, CDR2 SYGVNS.